A selection of T cell receptor beta chains follows, all from one sample in a study of blood T cell repertoires in COVID-19. Here immunoSEQ multiplex PCR was the method, and the copy in TCRdb shows in-frame clones only, minus some. The table shows 470,000 or so clones, with 75% to 90% occurring only once. The sequencing input was peripheral blood. The receptors stem from a human donor in a cohort sampled during active COVID-19. Both conserved end residues are part of each CDR3. Each record gives: V gene, clone size, D gene, J gene, CDR3 DNA, CDR3 protein. The D gene is left open where the match is weak. Expanded clones get a size class; other rows say once, few or many, or leave the size out.

>TRBV5-1|once|NA|TRBJ2-5
TGCGCCAGCTATGTGGGAGGGGGTCAAGAGACCCAGTACTTC
CASYVGGGQETQYF
>TRBV18|NA|NA|TRBJ1-4
TGTGCCAGCTCATTCCGACAGGTGGGGAATGAAAAACTGTTTTTT
CASSFRQVGNEKLFF
>TRBV5-1|NA|TRBD1|TRBJ1-2
TGCGCCAGCAGCTTCCTACCCGGACAGGGGGCGGTCTATGGCTACACCTTC
CASSFLPGQGAVYGYTF
>TRBV5-1|NA|TRBD2|TRBJ2-7
TGCGCCAGCAGCTTGAGTTTGGAAGCGGGATCCTACGAGCAGTACTTC
CASSLSLEAGSYEQYF
>TRBV30|NA|TRBD2|TRBJ2-3
TGTGCCTCCACCCGGGGGGGAGGGCCACAGGATACGCAGTATTTT
CASTRGGGPQDTQYF
>TRBV6-2/TRBV6-3|NA|NA|TRBJ2-6
TGTGCCAGCAGTTACTCTTCGGTAGCTGGGGCCAACGTCCTGACTTTC
CASSYSSVAGANVLTF
>TRBV7-9|few|TRBD1|TRBJ1-5
TGTGCCAGCAGCTCATCAACCGGGACAGGGGTTGGACAGCCCCAGCATTTT
CASSSSTGTGVGQPQHF
>TRBV5-8|NA|NA|TRBJ1-1
TGTGCCAGCAGCTTGCAAGCCATTAACACTGAAGCTTTCTTT
CASSLQAINTEAFF
>TRBV5-1|NA|NA|TRBJ2-5
TGCGCCAGCAACCTAGCGACGGGTCAAGAGACCCAGTACTTC
CASNLATGQETQYF
>TRBV30|NA|TRBD2|TRBJ2-7
TGTGCCTGGAGTGTAATGGTCGGGACCAGCGGGAGAAAAAACGAGCAGTACTTC
CAWSVMVGTSGRKNEQYF
>TRBV5-4|NA|TRBD2|TRBJ2-5
TGTGCCAGCAGCCCCGGGACTAGCGGGATAGAGACCCAGTACTTC
CASSPGTSGIETQYF
>TRBV2|NA|TRBD1|TRBJ1-3
TGTGCCAGCAGCTTCCTCAGGGGGGAGCCATATTTT
CASSFLRGEPYF
>TRBV19|NA|NA|TRBJ1-1
TGTGCCAGTAGTTCCCAGGGGAACACTGAAGCTTTCTTT
CASSSQGNTEAFF